A selection of T cell receptor beta chains follows, all from one sample in a study of T cells in Graves' hyperthyroidism and ophthalmopathy. TCRdb re-derived calls from the multiplex PCR reads in MiXCR, one entry per CDR3 protein. The data show hundreds of thousands of distinct CDR3 sequences, about 14% seen once. Sequenced sample: blood. The receptors were gathered from a woman between 18 and 30 years old with Graves' hyperthyroidism. Both conserved end residues are part of each CDR3. The D gene is left open where the match is weak. Clone size, where shown, is once, few, many, or a class for clones that have expanded.

cdr3_length: 13
j_call: TRBJ2-1
d_call: TRBD1
v_call: TRBV7-9
clone_size: few
cdr3_nt: TGTGCCAGCAGGCCCCCAGGGGGCGATGAGCAGTTCTTC
cdr3_aa: CASRPPGGDEQFF

cdr3_length: 13
j_call: TRBJ2-2
d_call: TRBD2
v_call: TRBV10-2
clone_size: many
cdr3_nt: TGCGCCACGGGACTAGCGAGCACCGGGGAGCTGTTTTTT
cdr3_aa: CATGLASTGELFF

cdr3_length: 15
j_call: TRBJ2-5
d_call: -
v_call: TRBV29-1
clone_size: few
cdr3_nt: TGCAGCGTCGCCACTCCCGGGACCCCTGAAGAGACCCAGTACTTC
cdr3_aa: CSVATPGTPEETQYF

cdr3_length: 15
j_call: TRBJ2-3
d_call: TRBD1
v_call: TRBV29-1
clone_size: few
cdr3_nt: TGCAGCGCGCTCTCGACAGGGGGCAATTGGGATACGCAGTATTTT
cdr3_aa: CSALSTGGNWDTQYF

cdr3_length: 15
j_call: TRBJ2-7
d_call: TRBD1
v_call: TRBV27
clone_size: few
cdr3_nt: TGTGCCAGCAGTTTATCCCGGGACAGCCCCTACGAGCAGTACTTC
cdr3_aa: CASSLSRDSPYEQYF

cdr3_length: 14
j_call: TRBJ2-1
d_call: -
v_call: TRBV7-2
clone_size: many
cdr3_nt: TGTGCCAGCAGCTTAGATCCGGGGTTGGATGAGCAGTTCTTC
cdr3_aa: CASSLDPGLDEQFF

cdr3_length: 15
j_call: TRBJ2-7
d_call: TRBD2
v_call: TRBV12-3/TRBV12-4
clone_size: -
cdr3_nt: TGTGCCAGCAGTTCAAAAGCGGGGGTAACCTACGAGCAGTACTTC
cdr3_aa: CASSSKAGVTYEQYF

cdr3_length: 16
j_call: TRBJ2-7
d_call: -
v_call: TRBV7-2
clone_size: many
cdr3_nt: TGTGCCAGCAGCTTAGCGGAAAGTTCATCCGACTACGAGCAGTACTTC
cdr3_aa: CASSLAESSSDYEQYF

cdr3_length: 13
j_call: TRBJ2-2
d_call: -
v_call: TRBV6-2/TRBV6-3
clone_size: many
cdr3_nt: TGTGCCACCGGGCCATCCAACACCGGGGAGCTGTTTTTT
cdr3_aa: CATGPSNTGELFF

cdr3_length: 14
j_call: TRBJ1-1
d_call: -
v_call: TRBV13
clone_size: many
cdr3_nt: TGTGCCAGCAGCTTAGTCGGAGGGCTCACTGAAGCTTTCTTT
cdr3_aa: CASSLVGGLTEAFF

cdr3_length: 16
j_call: TRBJ2-7
d_call: TRBD1
v_call: TRBV13
clone_size: many
cdr3_nt: TGTGCCAGCAGCTTAGGACAGGGGGCCTTCTCCTACGAGCAGTACTTC
cdr3_aa: CASSLGQGAFSYEQYF

cdr3_length: 18
j_call: TRBJ2-1
d_call: TRBD2
v_call: TRBV14
clone_size: -
cdr3_nt: TGTGCCAGCAGCCAAGGGGGGACTAGCGGGAGACCCTACAATGAGCAGTTCTTC
cdr3_aa: CASSQGGTSGRPYNEQFF

cdr3_length: 15
j_call: TRBJ2-2
d_call: TRBD2
v_call: TRBV19
clone_size: few
cdr3_nt: TGTGCCAGTAGTATCCCCAGCGGGAGGGCCGGGGAGCTGTTTTTT
cdr3_aa: CASSIPSGRAGELFF

cdr3_length: 13
j_call: TRBJ2-1
d_call: -
v_call: TRBV6-1
clone_size: many
cdr3_nt: TGTGCCAGCAGTTATAGGCAGTACAATGAGCAGTTCTTC
cdr3_aa: CASSYRQYNEQFF

cdr3_length: 13
j_call: TRBJ1-2
d_call: TRBD1
v_call: TRBV29-1
clone_size: few
cdr3_nt: TGCAGCGCTTCCACAGGGGGTAGATATGGCTACACCTTC
cdr3_aa: CSASTGGRYGYTF

cdr3_length: 15
j_call: TRBJ2-3
d_call: -
v_call: TRBV11-2
clone_size: many
cdr3_nt: TGTGCCAGCAGCTTAGCGGCAGCTAGCACAGATACGCAGTATTTT
cdr3_aa: CASSLAAASTDTQYF

cdr3_length: 16
j_call: TRBJ1-2
d_call: TRBD1
v_call: TRBV24-1
clone_size: -
cdr3_nt: TGTGCCACCAGTGATTCGACCCACGGGACAGGGCTTGGCTACACCTTC
cdr3_aa: CATSDSTHGTGLGYTF

cdr3_length: 12
j_call: TRBJ2-1
d_call: -
v_call: TRBV20-1
clone_size: many
cdr3_nt: TGCAGTGCTCCGACTGGATACAATGAGCAGTTCTTC
cdr3_aa: CSAPTGYNEQFF

cdr3_length: 15
j_call: TRBJ2-3
d_call: -
v_call: TRBV27
clone_size: many
cdr3_nt: TGTGCCAGCAGGGACAGAGCGGAACCAACAGATACGCAGTATTTT
cdr3_aa: CASRDRAEPTDTQYF

cdr3_length: 15
j_call: TRBJ2-5
d_call: -
v_call: TRBV7-9
clone_size: -
cdr3_nt: TGTGCCAGCAGCTTACTTCTCGGGGATCAAGAGACCCAGTACTTC
cdr3_aa: CASSLLLGDQETQYF

cdr3_length: 18
j_call: TRBJ2-2
d_call: -
v_call: TRBV3-1
clone_size: many
cdr3_nt: TGTGCCAGCAGCCAAGATTACGGGACCCACCGGGACACCGGGGAGCTGTTTTTT
cdr3_aa: CASSQDYGTHRDTGELFF

cdr3_length: 14
j_call: TRBJ2-6
d_call: -
v_call: TRBV20-1
clone_size: few
cdr3_nt: TGCAGTGCTGTGGGAACCCACGGGGCCAACGTCCTGACTTTC
cdr3_aa: CSAVGTHGANVLTF

cdr3_length: 15
j_call: TRBJ1-2
d_call: -
v_call: TRBV5-1
clone_size: -
cdr3_nt: TGCGCCAGCAGCTTGGGACAGTCAATTAACTATGGCTACACCTTC
cdr3_aa: CASSLGQSINYGYTF

cdr3_length: 17
j_call: TRBJ2-1
d_call: -
v_call: TRBV6-2/TRBV6-3
clone_size: -
cdr3_nt: TGTGCCAGCAGTTTGGCGGGCTCCCTCAGCTCCTACAATGAGCAGTTCTTC
cdr3_aa: CASSLAGSLSSYNEQFF

cdr3_length: 17
j_call: TRBJ2-2
d_call: -
v_call: TRBV7-2
clone_size: few
cdr3_nt: TGTGCCAGCAGCTTAGAGCTTCTAGTTTTATCCACCGGGGAGCTGTTTTTT
cdr3_aa: CASSLELLVLSTGELFF

cdr3_length: 13
j_call: TRBJ2-3
d_call: -
v_call: TRBV12-3/TRBV12-4
clone_size: few
cdr3_nt: TGTGCCAGCAGTGAGGATCACACAGATACGCAGTATTTT
cdr3_aa: CASSEDHTDTQYF

cdr3_length: 19
j_call: TRBJ2-2
d_call: TRBD2
v_call: TRBV6-1
clone_size: -
cdr3_nt: TGTGCCAGCAGTCCGAAGGGACTAGCGGGCTTAAAATTCACCGGGGAGCTGTTTTTT
cdr3_aa: CASSPKGLAGLKFTGELFF

cdr3_length: 11
j_call: TRBJ1-2
d_call: TRBD1
v_call: TRBV27
clone_size: -
cdr3_nt: TGTGCCAGCAGGGACAGGGGAGGCTACACCTTC
cdr3_aa: CASRDRGGYTF

cdr3_length: 11
j_call: TRBJ1-4
d_call: -
v_call: TRBV6-4
clone_size: -
cdr3_nt: TGTGCCAGCAGACGGGGAGAAAAACTGTTTTTT
cdr3_aa: CASRRGEKLFF

cdr3_length: 14
j_call: TRBJ2-2
d_call: -
v_call: TRBV30
clone_size: many
cdr3_nt: TGTGCCTGGAGAGAATACAGGGACACCGGGGAGCTGTTTTTT
cdr3_aa: CAWREYRDTGELFF

cdr3_length: 15
j_call: TRBJ2-7
d_call: TRBD2
v_call: TRBV3-1
clone_size: many
cdr3_nt: TGTGCCAGCAGCCGGACTAGCGGGAGGGTCTACGAGCAGTACTTC
cdr3_aa: CASSRTSGRVYEQYF

cdr3_length: 13
j_call: TRBJ2-6
d_call: -
v_call: TRBV20-1
clone_size: many
cdr3_nt: TGCAGTGCTAGGATCTCTGGGGCCAACGTCCTGACTTTC
cdr3_aa: CSARISGANVLTF

cdr3_length: 15
j_call: TRBJ2-7
d_call: -
v_call: TRBV7-2
clone_size: few
cdr3_nt: TGTGCCAGCAGCCAAGCCCGGGGATCTTACTACGAGCAGTACTTC
cdr3_aa: CASSQARGSYYEQYF

cdr3_length: 12
j_call: TRBJ1-2
d_call: -
v_call: TRBV19
clone_size: -
cdr3_nt: TGTGCCAGTAGTATTATTAACTATGGCTACACCTTC
cdr3_aa: CASSIINYGYTF

cdr3_length: 14
j_call: TRBJ1-2
d_call: -
v_call: TRBV5-1
clone_size: few
cdr3_nt: TGCGCCAGCAGCTTCTATAGGGAAAGCCATGGCTACACCTTC
cdr3_aa: CASSFYRESHGYTF

cdr3_length: 14
j_call: TRBJ1-2
d_call: -
v_call: TRBV27
clone_size: few
cdr3_nt: TGTGCCAGCAGTTTGTCCAGGTCGATAGGTGGCTACACCTTC
cdr3_aa: CASSLSRSIGGYTF

cdr3_length: 19
j_call: TRBJ2-1
d_call: TRBD2
v_call: TRBV7-9
clone_size: few
cdr3_nt: TGTGCCAGCAGCACCTACTCGGGACTAGCGGGGTCAGGCTACAATGAGCAGTTCTTC
cdr3_aa: CASSTYSGLAGSGYNEQFF

cdr3_length: 15
j_call: TRBJ2-7
d_call: -
v_call: TRBV7-9
clone_size: once
cdr3_nt: TGCGCCAGCAGCCAAGACTCAGGCATCACCTACGAGCAGTACTTC
cdr3_aa: CASSQDSGITYEQYF

cdr3_length: 13
j_call: TRBJ2-5
d_call: -
v_call: TRBV10-3
clone_size: many
cdr3_nt: TGTGCCATCAGTGAGTCGCGGCAAGAGACCCAGTACTTC
cdr3_aa: CAISESRQETQYF

cdr3_length: 12
j_call: TRBJ2-3
d_call: -
v_call: TRBV7-9
clone_size: many
cdr3_nt: TGTGCCAGCAGCCCCGGAGTCGAGGCGCAGTATTTT
cdr3_aa: CASSPGVEAQYF

cdr3_length: 15
j_call: TRBJ1-5
d_call: -
v_call: TRBV18
clone_size: many
cdr3_nt: TGTGCCAGCTCACCACCGGGCGGGGGAAATCAGCCCCAGCATTTT
cdr3_aa: CASSPPGGGNQPQHF

cdr3_length: 17
j_call: TRBJ2-2
d_call: TRBD2
v_call: TRBV7-3
clone_size: few
cdr3_nt: TGTGCCACCAAGAAATCTAGCGGGAGGGTTAAGCCCGGGGAGCTGTTTTTT
cdr3_aa: CATKKSSGRVKPGELFF

cdr3_length: 16
j_call: TRBJ2-1
d_call: TRBD2
v_call: TRBV7-2
clone_size: many
cdr3_nt: TGTGCCAGCAGCTTAGTTAGGACTAGTGGGTACAATGAGCAGTTCTTC
cdr3_aa: CASSLVRTSGYNEQFF

cdr3_length: 15
j_call: TRBJ2-1
d_call: TRBD2
v_call: TRBV6-5
clone_size: few
cdr3_nt: TGTGCCAGCAGTTACGGCCTAGCGGGGAGAAATGAGCAGTTCTTC
cdr3_aa: CASSYGLAGRNEQFF

cdr3_length: 15
j_call: TRBJ2-5
d_call: -
v_call: TRBV7-7
clone_size: many
cdr3_nt: TGTGCCAGCAGCCCCCATGAAGCGGCCCAAGAGACCCAGTACTTC
cdr3_aa: CASSPHEAAQETQYF

cdr3_length: 15
j_call: TRBJ2-1
d_call: -
v_call: TRBV2
clone_size: -
cdr3_nt: TGTGCCAGCATTCAAGGGCAGGGGTATCCCAATGAGCAGTTCTTC
cdr3_aa: CASIQGQGYPNEQFF

cdr3_length: 14
j_call: TRBJ1-2
d_call: -
v_call: TRBV2
clone_size: many
cdr3_nt: TGTGCCAGCAGTGAAGCGGCAGGGGTCGATGGCTACACCTTC
cdr3_aa: CASSEAAGVDGYTF

cdr3_length: 14
j_call: TRBJ2-3
d_call: -
v_call: TRBV7-9
clone_size: few
cdr3_nt: TGTGCCAGCAGCTTCTCTGGAGCTTCGGATACGCAGTATTTT
cdr3_aa: CASSFSGASDTQYF

cdr3_length: 15
j_call: TRBJ2-3
d_call: -
v_call: TRBV6-2/TRBV6-3
clone_size: few
cdr3_nt: TGTGCCAGCAGTTACTCGTGGGTTGGCACAGATACGCAGTATTTT
cdr3_aa: CASSYSWVGTDTQYF

cdr3_length: 14
j_call: TRBJ1-1
d_call: -
v_call: TRBV19
clone_size: many
cdr3_nt: TGTGCCAGCATACGGGCCCAAACGAACACTGAAGCTTTCTTT
cdr3_aa: CASIRAQTNTEAFF

cdr3_length: 15
j_call: TRBJ2-1
d_call: TRBD2
v_call: TRBV20-1
clone_size: few
cdr3_nt: TGCAGTGCTAGACCCTTTAGCGGGAACTACAATGAGCAGTTCTTC
cdr3_aa: CSARPFSGNYNEQFF

cdr3_length: 17
j_call: TRBJ1-1
d_call: -
v_call: TRBV29-1
clone_size: -
cdr3_nt: TGCAGCGTTGAAGGACCACAGGGTTTGAGAATGAACACTGAAGCTTTCTTT
cdr3_aa: CSVEGPQGLRMNTEAFF

cdr3_length: 13
j_call: TRBJ1-5
d_call: -
v_call: TRBV29-1
clone_size: many
cdr3_nt: TGCAGCGTTAGCAGGGACAGCAATCAGCCCCAGCATTTT
cdr3_aa: CSVSRDSNQPQHF

cdr3_length: 14
j_call: TRBJ1-5
d_call: -
v_call: TRBV15
clone_size: -
cdr3_nt: TGTGCCACCAGCAGAGATGGTAGGGCCCAGCCCCAGCATTTT
cdr3_aa: CATSRDGRAQPQHF

cdr3_length: 17
j_call: TRBJ2-7
d_call: TRBD2
v_call: TRBV5-6
clone_size: many
cdr3_nt: TGTGCCAGCAGCTTGCTCCCGACTAGCGGATCGACCTACGAGCAGTACTTC
cdr3_aa: CASSLLPTSGSTYEQYF

cdr3_length: 16
j_call: TRBJ2-7
d_call: TRBD2
v_call: TRBV15
clone_size: many
cdr3_nt: TGTGCCACCAGCTCCCTCCGGACTAGCGGGATCTACGAGCAGTACTTC
cdr3_aa: CATSSLRTSGIYEQYF

cdr3_length: 16
j_call: TRBJ2-3
d_call: TRBD2
v_call: TRBV30
clone_size: many
cdr3_nt: TGTGCCTGGAGTGTATGGGCTAGCGGGACGGGTGATACGCAGTATTTT
cdr3_aa: CAWSVWASGTGDTQYF

cdr3_length: 14
j_call: TRBJ1-2
d_call: -
v_call: TRBV27
clone_size: many
cdr3_nt: TGTGCCAGCACCGATCTAACAGGGAGGAATGGCTACACCTTC
cdr3_aa: CASTDLTGRNGYTF